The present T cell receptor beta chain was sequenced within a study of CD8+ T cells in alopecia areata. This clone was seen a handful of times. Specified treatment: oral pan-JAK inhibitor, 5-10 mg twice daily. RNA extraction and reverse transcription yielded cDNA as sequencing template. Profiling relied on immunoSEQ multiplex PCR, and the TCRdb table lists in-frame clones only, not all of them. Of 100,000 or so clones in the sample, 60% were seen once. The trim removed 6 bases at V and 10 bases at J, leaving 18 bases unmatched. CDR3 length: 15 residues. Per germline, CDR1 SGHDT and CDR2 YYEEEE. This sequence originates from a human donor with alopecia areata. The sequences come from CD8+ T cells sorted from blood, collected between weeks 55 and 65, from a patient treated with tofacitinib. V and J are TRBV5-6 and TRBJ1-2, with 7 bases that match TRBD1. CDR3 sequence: CASNTATGLFIDYTF. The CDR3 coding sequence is TGTGCCAGCAATACTGCGACAGGGCTGTTTATTGACTACACCTTC.